The clone carrying this T cell receptor (beta chain) was observed a single time. The data belong to a study of T cell changes during pregnancy in multiple sclerosis. Libraries were prepared by immunoSEQ multiplex PCR; TCRdb keeps only in-frame clonotypes and omits some of them. The table has about 40,000 clones, 85% to 95% seen once. This TCR was recovered from a female donor with multiple sclerosis, enrolled in a pregnancy study. The sequencing here drew on CD8+ T cells from peripheral blood mononuclear cells, taken in the third trimester of pregnancy.

Here the CDR3 DNA reads TGTGCCAGCAGTTTACCGGGAAGCGGCTACGAGCAGTACTTC. It codes for CASSLPGSGYEQYF. The gene calls are TRBV27 and TRBJ2-7, with D perhaps TRBD2 (5 bases). The V and J ends lost 2 bases and 3 bases respectively, with 11 bases between them. Germline V gene lookup returns CDR1 MNHEY and CDR2 SMNVEV (reference sequence). The CDR3 has 14 residues.